This note documents a single T cell receptor (beta chain) sequence. At the survey level, the v3.0 immunoSEQ assay was run. This table comes from immunoSEQ multiplex PCR, and its TCRdb copy is limited to in-frame clones, with some not included. This sample has about 39,000 clones, with 86% found just once. CDR3 length equals 17 residues. The germline V gene encodes CDR1 SGHNT and CDR2 YYREEE (reference sequence). Trimming at V came to 4 bases and at J to 7 bases, leaving 14 bases not matched to a gene. This sample is part of a study of long-term antiretroviral therapy in people with HIV. Study overall: About a decade before 2015, the earliest samples were taken when ART was typically delayed.

This material consisted of unsorted PBMCs, taken just before starting antiretroviral therapy. The chain carries TRBV5-4 and TRBJ2-2, with 9 bases aligning to TRBD1. This clonotype was obtained from a woman aged 18-35 years with HIV. In nucleotides, the CDR3 is TGTGCCAGCAGCCACGCTCCTAACAGGGGGCATCACGGGGAGCTGTTTTTT. Its protein is CASSHAPNRGHHGELFF. The full variable domain, its missing parts supplied by reference TRBV5-4 and TRBJ2-2, is ETGVTQSPTHLIKTRGQQVTLRCSSQSGHNTVSWYQQALGQGPQFIFQYYREEENGRGNFPPRFSGLQFPNYSSELNVNALELDDSALYLCASSHAPNRGHHGELFFGEGSRLTVL.